This T cell receptor (beta chain) was captured in a study of OX40 agonist ivuxolimab in advanced cancers. Losses at the gene ends were 8 bases for V and 7 bases for J; bases not matched to a gene: 9. The CDR3 covers 14 residues. Germline values: CDR1 SSHAT, CDR2 FNYEAQ (reference sequence). On this clone: Antigen specificity is unknown.

Sampling times: baseline, cycle 4 day 1, cycle 7 day 1. Study observations and caveats: Among the lowest levels of clonal expansion were found in partial responders at 0.1-3.0 mg/kg.

The data were produced by immunoSEQ multiplex PCR, yet TCRdb's version contains in-frame clones alone and is incomplete. The sample records under 80,000 clones, approximately 86% being singletons. Sequences were derived from CD4+ or CD8+ T cells sorted from blood, sampled in a trial of the OX40 agonist ivuxolimab. J is TRBJ1-5 and V is TRBV7-7; TRBD1 agrees at 9 bases. This TCR was sampled from an adult with an advanced solid tumor such as melanoma, head and neck, liver or kidney cancer. The DNA for the CDR3 is TGTGCCAGCCTCCTACAGGGGGCTCGGCAGCCCCAGCATTTT. Protein sequence: CASLLQGARQPQHF. The variable domain in full, completed from reference TRBV7-7 and TRBJ1-5, reads GAGVSQSPRYKVTKRGQDVTLRCDPISSHATLYWYQQALGQGPEFLTYFNYEAQPDKSGLPSDRFSAERPEGSISTLTIQRTEQRDSAMYRCASLLQGARQPQHFGDGTRLSIL.